This TCR beta chain originates from a study of shared clonotypes between healthy human individuals. Using immunoSEQ multiplex PCR, the repertoire was profiled, and TCRdb retains in-frame clones only, with some absent. The table lists about 2.4 million clones, over 85% of them singletons. A note on this clone: Other DNA sequences of this sample code for an identical CDR3.

The CDR3 consists of 15 residues. V lost 5 bases to trimming and J lost 7 bases; unmatched junction nucleotides: 9. The germline V gene encodes CDR1 SGHTA and CDR2 FQGTGA. The sequenced material came from naive CD4+ T cells from PBMCs. The subset was: CD45RA+ positively selected. The rearrangement uses TRBV7-3 and TRBJ2-1; the match to TRBD2 covers 9 bases. The sequence was collected from a man between 18 and 35 years old in good health. Some clones in this sample may be carry-over from other donors' samples. Here the CDR3 reads CASSPSLAGVNEQFF. CDR3 nucleotide sequence: TGTGCCAGCAGCCCGTCCTTAGCGGGGGTGAATGAGCAGTTCTTC.